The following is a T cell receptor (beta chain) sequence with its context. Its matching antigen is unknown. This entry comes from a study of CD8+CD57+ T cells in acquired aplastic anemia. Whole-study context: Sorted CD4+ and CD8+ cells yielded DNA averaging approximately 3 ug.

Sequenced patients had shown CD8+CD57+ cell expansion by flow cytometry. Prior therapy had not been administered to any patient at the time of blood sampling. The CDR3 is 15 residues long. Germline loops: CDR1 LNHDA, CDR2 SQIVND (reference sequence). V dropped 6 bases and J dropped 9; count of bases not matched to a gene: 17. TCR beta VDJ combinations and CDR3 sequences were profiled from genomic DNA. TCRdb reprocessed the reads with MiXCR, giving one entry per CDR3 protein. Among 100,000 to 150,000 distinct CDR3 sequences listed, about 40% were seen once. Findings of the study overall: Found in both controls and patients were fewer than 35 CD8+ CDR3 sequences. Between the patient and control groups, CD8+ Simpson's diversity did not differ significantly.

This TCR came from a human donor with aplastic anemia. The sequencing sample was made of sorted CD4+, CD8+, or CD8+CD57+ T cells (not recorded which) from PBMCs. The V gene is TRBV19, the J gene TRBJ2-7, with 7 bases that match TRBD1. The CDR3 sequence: CASRQEQGILSGQYV. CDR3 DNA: TGTGCCAGTAGGCAGGAACAGGGGATATTGAGCGGGCAGTACGTC.